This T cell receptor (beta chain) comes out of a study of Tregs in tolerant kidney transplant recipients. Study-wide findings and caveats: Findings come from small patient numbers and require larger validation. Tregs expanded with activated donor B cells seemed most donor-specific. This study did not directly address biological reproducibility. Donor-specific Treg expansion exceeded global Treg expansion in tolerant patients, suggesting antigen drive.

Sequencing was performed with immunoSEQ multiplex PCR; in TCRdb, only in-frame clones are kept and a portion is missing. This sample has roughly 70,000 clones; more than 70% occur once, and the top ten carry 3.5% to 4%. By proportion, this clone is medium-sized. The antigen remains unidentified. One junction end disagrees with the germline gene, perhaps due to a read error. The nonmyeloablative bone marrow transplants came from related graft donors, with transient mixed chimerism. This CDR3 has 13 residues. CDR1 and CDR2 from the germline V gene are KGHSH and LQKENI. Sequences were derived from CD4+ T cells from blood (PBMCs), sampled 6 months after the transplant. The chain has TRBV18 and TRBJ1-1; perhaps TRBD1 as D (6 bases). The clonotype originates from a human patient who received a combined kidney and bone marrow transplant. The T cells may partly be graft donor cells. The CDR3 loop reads CASSTPGDTEAFF. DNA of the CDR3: TGTGCCAGCTCAACACCAGGGGACACTGAAGCTTTCTTT.